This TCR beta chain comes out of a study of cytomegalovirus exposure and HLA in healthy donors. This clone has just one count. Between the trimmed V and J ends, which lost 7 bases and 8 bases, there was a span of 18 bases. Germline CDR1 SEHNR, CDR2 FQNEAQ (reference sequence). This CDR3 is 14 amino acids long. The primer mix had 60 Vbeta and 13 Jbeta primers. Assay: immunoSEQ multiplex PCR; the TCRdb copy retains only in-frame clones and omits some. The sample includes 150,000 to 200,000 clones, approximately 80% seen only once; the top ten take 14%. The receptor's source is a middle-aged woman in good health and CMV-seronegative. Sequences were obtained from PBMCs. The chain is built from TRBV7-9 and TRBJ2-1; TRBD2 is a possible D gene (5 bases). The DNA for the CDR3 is TGTGCCAGCACCTCTTCCCGGGGTGCTGATGAGCAGTTCTTC. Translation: CASTSSRGADEQFF.